This T cell receptor beta chain was captured by sequencing in a study of blood T cells in healthy people across ages. Whole-study findings and limits: There were more naive CD4+ cells and higher diversity in long-lived donors than in aged donors.

Trimming took 0 bases from V and 8 from J; bases not matched to a gene: 4. Germline CDR1 reads MNHNY; CDR2 reads SVGAGI (reference sequence). The CDR3 totals 15 residues. Sample-barcoded 5' priming and a J-beta primer mix drove a second PCR of roughly 6 to 12 cycles. One entry per CDR3 protein results from TCRdb running MiXCR on the 5' RACE reads. The sample includes over 1,300,000 distinct CDR3 sequences, approximately 60% of them seen just once. Donation came from healthy Caucasian individuals in Russia who were aged about 6 to 95. On this clonotype itself: What it binds is unknown.

The clonotype was recovered from a man between 18 and 29 years old in good health. Sequencing was carried out using blood. This rearrangement joins TRBV6-6 to TRBJ2-4; TRBD2 matches 10 bases. The DNA for the CDR3 is TGTGCCAGCAGTTACTCGAGAGCGGGGGGGGACATTCAGTACTTC. It specifies CASSYSRAGGDIQYF.